Listed here are 11 T cell receptor beta chains from one sample, sequenced in a study of blood T cell repertoires in COVID-19. The data were produced by immunoSEQ multiplex PCR, yet TCRdb's version contains in-frame clones alone and is incomplete. The sample yields about 90,000 clones, about 89% seen once. Source material: peripheral blood. The receptors originated from a man aged 50 to 60 with COVID-19, enrolled during active disease.

The chain links TRBV5-1 to TRBJ1-2, with 7 nucleotides matching TRBD1. The CDR3 length is 14 residues. The germline V gene has CDR1 SGHRS and CDR2 YFSETQ. V shed 4 bases, J shed 2 bases, and the junction held 5 bases outside the gene matches. Written as DNA, the CDR3 is TGCGCCAGCAGCAGGGGGGACAGCAACTATGGCTACACCTTC. Amino acid sequence: CASSRGDSNYGYTF. Full variable domain (rest looked up from reference TRBV5-1 and TRBJ1-2): KAGVTQTPRYLIKTRGQQVTLSCSPISGHRSVSWYQQTPGQGLQFLFEYFSETQRNKGNFPGRFSGRQFSNSRSEMNVSTLELGDSALYLCASSRGDSNYGYTFGSGTRLTVV.

The chain is built from TRBV2 and TRBJ2-3, with D hard to call. Germline CDR1 SNHLY, CDR2 FYNNEI. Trimming cost V 6 bases and J 0 bases, with 10 bases left between them. The CDR3 spans 14 residues. The CDR3 loop reads CASSAMTSTDTQYF. The CDR3 DNA reads as TGTGCCAGCAGCGCGATGACTAGCACAGATACGCAGTATTTT.

The chain is built from TRBV3-1 (or the pseudogene TRBV3-2) and TRBJ1-1, with 7 bases identical to TRBD1. The CDR3 spans 16 residues. Germline CDR1 is LGHDT and CDR2 is YNNKEL (reference sequence). V trimming: 3 bases; J trimming: 2 bases; junction bases outside the gene matches: 9. This chain's CDR3 is CASSHPTHRGNTEAFF. CDR3 DNA sequence: TGTGCCAGCAGCCATCCGACCCACAGGGGTAACACTGAAGCTTTCTTT.

Details on this clone: Since no conserved phenylalanine or tryptophan closes the CDR3, a read error is the likely cause. No DNA is shown, since the ends of the CDR3 on it are uncertain; the CDR3 is the one TCRdb lists. This chain joins TRBV28 and TRBJ1-2; the tabulated D call, TRBD1, remains unverified against the DNA. Germline CDR1 MDHEN, CDR2 SYDVKM. Inclusive of both ends, the CDR3 amounts to 13 amino acids. The CDR3 sequence is CASSSPGTGELWL.

The genes are TRBV5-4 and TRBJ2-7; TRBD1 matches 9 bases. CDR1 and CDR2 (germline): SGHNT, YYREEE (reference sequence). There are 15 residues in the CDR3. Germline trimming cut 0 bases from V and 5 bases from J; bases unmatched to any gene: 6. The CDR3 here is CASSLDGTGINEQYF. The CDR3 nucleotides are TGTGCCAGCAGCTTGGATGGGACAGGGATAAACGAGCAGTACTTC.

The J gene is TRBJ1-6, the V gene TRBV7-6, with D tentatively TRBD1 (6 bases). Germline-derived CDR1 and CDR2 are SGHVS and FNYEAQ. The CDR3 contains 19 residues. Trimming pared 0 bases from V and 0 bases from J, leaving 15 bases between. The CDR3 loop is CASSLAGWTAGSYNSPLHF. In DNA, the CDR3 is TGTGCCAGCAGCTTAGCGGGATGGACAGCCGGCTCCTATAATTCACCCCTCCACTTT.

V gene TRBV5-8 combines with J gene TRBJ2-5; the match to TRBD1 covers 7 bases. Trimming removed 1 base from V and 5 bases from J; junction bases left unmatched: 11. CDR3 length: 16 amino acids. CDR1 is SGHTS, CDR2 YDEGEE, per germline. The CDR3 nucleotides are TGTGCCAGCAGCTTGAGACAGGGCGCGATCCAGGAGACCCAGTACTTC. Protein: CASSLRQGAIQETQYF.

This clone has a single count. The gene calls are TRBV27 and TRBJ2-4, with 8 bases identical to TRBD1. The germline gives CDR1 MNHEY, CDR2 SMNVEV (reference sequence). The trim removed 10 bases at V and 0 bases at J, leaving 8 bases unmatched. CDR3 length equals 15 residues. The chain's CDR3 is CANPPGQEAKNIQYF. CDR3 nucleotide sequence: TGTGCCAACCCCCCGGGACAGGAAGCCAAAAACATTCAGTACTTC.

This chain connects TRBV3-1 (or the pseudogene TRBV3-2) to TRBJ2-5; no definite D call. V lost 0 bases to trimming and J lost 9 bases, with 11 bases between them. This CDR3 contains 13 residues. Germline V gene data show CDR1 as LGHDT and CDR2 as YNNKEL (reference sequence). The CDR3 region has the DNA TGTGCCAGCAGCCAAGATTTTCAGGTCCCCCAGTACTTC. Translated: CASSQDFQVPQYF.

V usage is TRBV20-1 and J usage is TRBJ1-1, with a possible D match to TRBD1 (6 bases). CDR3 length: 10 residues. The ends were cut back, 6 bases at V and 7 bases at J, with 9 bases in the middle. Germline lookup yields CDR1 DFQATT and CDR2 SNEGSKA (reference sequence). This chain's CDR3 is CSALQGEAFF. The CDR3 DNA is TGCAGTGCGCTACAGGGTGAAGCTTTCTTT.

The chain links TRBV5-1 to TRBJ2-6, with D maybe TRBD1 (5 bases). The CDR3 is made up of 18 amino acids. Germline V gene sequence: CDR1 SGHRS, CDR2 YFSETQ. The V end lost 0 bases, the J end lost 0 bases, and 13 bases lay between the germline ends. The CDR3 DNA sequence: TGCGCCAGCAGCTTGGCCCAGGGCCCCTACTCTGGGGCCAACGTCCTGACTTTC. This gives the protein CASSLAQGPYSGANVLTF. The variable domain in full, with the rest retrieved from reference TRBV5-1 and TRBJ2-6, is KAGVTQTPRYLIKTRGQQVTLSCSPISGHRSVSWYQQTPGQGLQFLFEYFSETQRNKGNFPGRFSGRQFSNSRSEMNVSTLELGDSALYLCASSLAQGPYSGANVLTFGAGSRLTVL.